The 20 T cell receptor beta chains given below trace back to one sample, sequenced in a study of T cell repertoires in cytomegalovirus infection. MiXCR was run by TCRdb on the reads, yielding one entry per CDR3 protein. The table includes 350,000 to 450,000 distinct CDR3 sequences, about a sixth detected once. Sequencing was performed on PBMCs. The receptor source for this set is a human donor in good health (CMV status not recorded). Some clones in this sample may be carry-over from other donors' samples.

The chain employs TRBV7-9 and TRBJ1-4; D gene unclear. This CDR3 contains 14 residues. V dropped 1 base and J dropped 7 bases, with 10 bases sitting between them. CDR1 SEHNR and CDR2 FQNEAQ come from the germline V gene (reference sequence). CDR3 region: CASSLGGGPEKLFF. CDR3 DNA sequence: TGTGCCAGCAGCTTAGGAGGAGGGCCTGAAAAACTGTTTTTT.

This clonotype was counted between two and nine times. The chain uses TRBV4-3 and TRBJ2-2; 10 bases fit TRBD2. The germline CDR1 and CDR2 sequences are LGHNA and YSLEER. Trimming cost V 3 bases and J 5 bases; bases outside gene matches: 3. The length of the CDR3 is 15 residues. The CDR3 spells CASSHSGRGTGELFF. DNA for the CDR3: TGCGCCAGCAGCCACAGCGGGAGGGGTACCGGGGAGCTGTTTTTT.

This clonotype was counted many times. This chain uses TRBV2 with TRBJ2-3; 7 bases are a match to TRBD1. Unmatched junction bases numbered 11, after V lost 8 bases and J lost 0 bases. Germline CDR1 reads SNHLY; CDR2 reads FYNNEI. The CDR3 consists of 16 residues. In nucleotides, the CDR3 is TGTGCCAGCTTTGGGGACAGCCTATATAGCACAGATACGCAGTATTTT. Translation gives CASFGDSLYSTDTQYF.

This clonotype was picked up many times. The CDR3 DNA follows: TGTGCCAGCAGCGCAGACAGGTCAGGAGCTGAAGCTTTCTTT. It encodes CASSADRSGAEAFF. The rearrangement joins TRBV2 to TRBJ1-1; weak D call: TRBD1 (6 bases). The germline V gene has CDR1 SNHLY and CDR2 FYNNEI. CDR3 length: 14 amino acids. Trimming shortened V by 6 bases and J by 6 bases, and 17 bases separated the two germline ends.

This clonotype has only a few counts. V and J are TRBV29-1 and TRBJ2-5, with TRBD2 as a possible D gene (5 bases). CDR1 SQVTM and CDR2 ANQGSEA come from the germline V gene. V lost 6 bases to trimming and J lost 2 bases, with 10 bases between them. The CDR3 is made up of 12 amino acids. CDR3 amino acids: CSVSADQETQYF. The CDR3 coding sequence is TGCAGCGTGTCAGCGGATCAAGAGACCCAGTACTTC.

This clonotype was observed a few times. The chain carries TRBV4-1 and TRBJ2-1; 9 bases line up with TRBD1. Trimming removed 7 bases from V and 2 bases from J; junction bases left unmatched: 9. Per germline, CDR1 MGHRA and CDR2 YSYEKL. The CDR3 consists of 16 residues. CDR3 sequence: CASTKGTGMAYNEQFF. The DNA of the CDR3 is TGCGCCAGCACTAAAGGGACAGGGATGGCCTACAATGAGCAGTTCTTC.

Only a few counts were recorded for this clonotype. The chain recombines TRBV20-1 with TRBJ2-7; D assignment may be TRBD1 or TRBD2 (6 bases each). Germline values: CDR1 DFQATT, CDR2 SNEGSKA (reference sequence). This CDR3 has 14 amino acids. V dropped 6 bases and J dropped 3 bases, with 18 bases sitting between them. CDR3 nucleotides: TGCAGTGCCCAAGCGGGCAGGGGAGGCTACGAGCAGTACTTC. Its translation is CSAQAGRGGYEQYF.

The rearrangement joins TRBV27 to TRBJ2-1, with 9 positions matching TRBD2. Germline V gives CDR1 MNHEY, CDR2 SMNVEV (reference sequence). The V and J ends lost 0 bases and 1 base, in that order; junction bases with no gene match: 7. The CDR3 sequence is 18 residues long. The DNA of the CDR3 is TGTGCCAGCAGTTTATCGAGTCGGCTAGCGGGATCCTACAATGAGCAGTTCTTC. The encoded protein is CASSLSSRLAGSYNEQFF.

This clonotype has more than one count but fewer than ten. The rearrangement joins TRBV20-1 to TRBJ2-3, with D perhaps given as TRBD1 or TRBD2 (5 bases each). Germline loops: CDR1 DFQATT, CDR2 SNEGSKA (reference sequence). This CDR3 spans 15 amino acids. V dropped 5 bases and J dropped 0 bases, with 15 bases sitting between them. CDR3 region: CSAQRDGTSTDTQYF. In DNA, the CDR3 is TGCAGTGCTCAACGGGACGGAACTAGCACAGATACGCAGTATTTT.

This chain uses TRBV20-1 with TRBJ1-6, with D possibly being TRBD1 (5 bases). The germline V gene has CDR1 DFQATT and CDR2 SNEGSKA (reference sequence). V lost 3 bases and J lost 7, with 10 bases in between. The CDR3 is 13 amino acids. CDR3 nucleotides: TGCAGTGCTAGGCGGGGGACCAATTCACCCCTCCACTTT. Translation gives CSARRGTNSPLHF.

CDR3 protein: CASNRDTVNPGNTIYF. The CDR3 DNA follows: TGTGCCAGCAACCGGGACACGGTCAATCCGGGAAACACCATATATTTT. The chain has TRBV6-6 and TRBJ1-3; the D gene is possibly TRBD1 (6 bases). The germline V and J ends were trimmed by 7 bases and 4 bases, with 20 bases remaining between them. This CDR3 region has 16 residues. CDR1 and CDR2 (germline): MNHNY, SVGAGI (reference sequence).

This clonotype was seen a few times. CDR3 nucleotide sequence: TGTGCCAGCAGCCAGGGGACTAGCGGATTCACAGATACGCAGTATTTT. The encoded protein is CASSQGTSGFTDTQYF. The rearrangement links TRBV7-7 to TRBJ2-3; 11 bases are shared with TRBD2. CDR1 is SSHAT, CDR2 FNYEAQ, per germline (reference sequence). V gave up 5 bases and J gave up 2 bases; unmatched junction bases: 6. The CDR3 is made up of 16 amino acids.

This clonotype was counted a few times. The chain has TRBV28 and TRBJ1-5; D is perhaps TRBD1 (6 bases). Deletions cut 5 bases from V and 5 bases from J, with 13 bases between. Germline V CDR1 and CDR2: MDHEN, SYDVKM. CDR3 length: 14 amino acids. The CDR3 coding sequence is TGTGCCAGCAGTACCGTGACAGGACATCAGCCCCAGCATTTT. Translated, it gives CASSTVTGHQPQHF.

The chain joins TRBV20-1 to TRBJ1-5; 9 nucleotides line up with TRBD1. CDR1 DFQATT and CDR2 SNEGSKA come from the germline V gene (reference sequence). V lost 1 base to trimming and J lost 3 bases; unmatched junction nucleotides: 7. The CDR3 totals 16 residues. CDR3 sequence reads: CSARAPGTGFNQPQHF. The DNA of the CDR3 is TGCAGTGCTAGAGCTCCCGGGACAGGGTTCAATCAGCCCCAGCATTTT.

The chain is built from TRBV10-3 and TRBJ2-3; 12 bases are a match to TRBD1. The junction had 3 bases not matched to a gene; V was cut back by 4 bases and J by 4 bases. From germline, CDR1 is ENHRY and CDR2 SYGVKD. The length of the CDR3 is 15 residues. As DNA, the CDR3 is TGTGCCATCAGTGGGGACAGGGGGCAGTCAGATACGCAGTATTTT. It specifies CAISGDRGQSDTQYF.

The chain has TRBV2 and TRBJ2-1; weak D call: TRBD2 (6 bases). V was trimmed by 3 bases and J by 9 bases, leaving 15 bases between them. CDR3 size: 14 residues. The germline V gene has CDR1 SNHLY and CDR2 FYNNEI. The CDR3: CASSDGGELIEQFF. CDR3 coding DNA: TGTGCCAGCAGTGATGGCGGGGAATTGATTGAGCAGTTCTTC.

This clonotype was seen at least ten times. The chain has TRBV12-3 or TRBV12-4 and TRBJ1-1; TRBD1 is a possible D gene (6 bases). The CDR3 covers 15 residues. Trimming took off 6 bases at V and 0 bases at J, with 14 bases between the two ends. The DNA of the CDR3 is TGTGCCAGCAGCTTTCGGAAGGGGGTGAACACTGAAGCTTTCTTT. This sequence encodes CASSFRKGVNTEAFF.

This clonotype was counted a few times. The chain recombines TRBV19 with TRBJ2-5, with D uncertain. Deletions cut 5 bases from V and 6 bases from J, with 7 bases between. The CDR3 spans 11 residues. The germline V gene has CDR1 LNHDA and CDR2 SQIVND (reference sequence). The CDR3 loop is CASSDAQTQYF. The CDR3 DNA reads TGTGCCAGTAGTGATGCCCAGACCCAGTACTTC. Full variable domain (outside the CDR3, taken from reference TRBV19 and TRBJ2-5): DGGITQSPKYLFRKEGQNVTLSCEQNLNHDAMYWYRQDPGQGLRLIYYSQIVNDFQKGDIAEGYSVSREKKESFPLTVTSAQKNPTAFYLCASSDAQTQYFGPGTRLLVL.

This clonotype was counted at least ten times. The V call is TRBV3-1, the J call TRBJ1-1; D uncertain. Germline V lookup: CDR1 LGHDT, CDR2 YNNKEL (reference sequence). The CDR3 runs 14 residues. V was pared by 2 bases and J by 3 bases, with 10 bases between. The CDR3 sequence is CASSQTTAHTEAFF. The CDR3 nucleotides read TGTGCCAGCAGCCAAACCACAGCTCACACTGAAGCTTTCTTT. Looking up the rest from reference TRBV3-1 and TRBJ1-1 gives the full variable domain: DTAVSQTPKYLVTQMGNDKSIKCEQNLGHDTMYWYKQDSKKFLKIMFSYNNKELIINETVPNRFSPKSPDKAHLNLHINSLELGDSAVYFCASSQTTAHTEAFFGQGTRLTVV.

The chain employs TRBV24-1 and TRBJ1-5; D is possibly TRBD1 (5 bases). The germline V gene encodes CDR1 KGHDR and CDR2 SFDVKD. The CDR3 is 15 residues long. Trimming removed 7 bases from V and 1 base from J, with 13 bases in between. The CDR3 DNA follows: TGTGCCACCAGGGAACAGGTTCGGAGCAATCAGCCCCAGCATTTT. This translates into CATREQVRSNQPQHF.